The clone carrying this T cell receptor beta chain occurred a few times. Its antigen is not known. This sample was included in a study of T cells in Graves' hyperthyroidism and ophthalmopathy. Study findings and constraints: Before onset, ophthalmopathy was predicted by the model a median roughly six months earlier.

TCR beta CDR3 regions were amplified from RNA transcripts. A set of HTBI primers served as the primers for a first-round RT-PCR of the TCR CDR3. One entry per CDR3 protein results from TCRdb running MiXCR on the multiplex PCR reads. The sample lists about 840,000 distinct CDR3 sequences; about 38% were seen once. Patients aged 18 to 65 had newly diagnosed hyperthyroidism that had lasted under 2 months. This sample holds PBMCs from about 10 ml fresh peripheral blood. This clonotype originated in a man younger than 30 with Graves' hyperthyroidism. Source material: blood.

Here the CDR3 DNA reads TGCGCCAGCAGCCCTACAGGGAATGACGACGAGCAGTACTTC. The encoded protein is CASSPTGNDDEQYF. The V gene is TRBV4-1, the J gene TRBJ2-7, with D maybe TRBD1 (6 bases). Deletions cut 4 bases from V and 5 bases from J, with 15 bases between. The germline V gene encodes CDR1 MGHRA and CDR2 YSYEKL. The CDR3 has 14 amino acids.